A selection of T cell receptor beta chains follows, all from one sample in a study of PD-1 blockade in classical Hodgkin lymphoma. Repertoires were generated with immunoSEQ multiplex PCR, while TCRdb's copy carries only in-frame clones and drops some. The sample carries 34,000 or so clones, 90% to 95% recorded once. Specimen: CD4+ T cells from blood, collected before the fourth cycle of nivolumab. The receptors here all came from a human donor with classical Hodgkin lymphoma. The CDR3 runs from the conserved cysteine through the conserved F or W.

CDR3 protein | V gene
CASSLIGRGGTDTQYF | TRBV5-1
CASLEMNQPQHF | TRBV28
CASSAGQGADTEAFF | TRBV7-9
CASQGYRRQETQYF | TRBV5-8
CASSHRLAGFSNTGELFF | TRBV27
CASSQGWAGGGNTEAFF | TRBV4-1
CASSSQTGISYNEQFF | TRBV27
CASSLLETQYF | TRBV11-2
CASSLWASGRAAGELFF | TRBV5-1
CASSLTRRIGRNTEAFF | TRBV28
CASTEQEMNTEAFF | TRBV7-8
CSVDRGRNTEAFF | TRBV29-1
CASSFLRRATDTQYF | TRBV5-4
CASSSVRGTDTQYF | TRBV7-9
CASGQLQGIYEQYF | TRBV6-5
CASSLVLGGSDYEQYF | TRBV5-1
CASQAGGDYGYTF | TRBV10-3
CASSHSLRSGTFNYGYTF | TRBV28
CASCRSGTSLFF | TRBV6-1
CASSPGGRESDEQYF | TRBV4-1
CASSPGGGRLFYEQYF | TRBV7-6
CASSLGWGAGELFF | TRBV11-2